A selection of T cell receptor beta chains follows, all from one sample in a study of response to subunit inactivated influenza vaccine. TCRdb processed the RT-PCR reads anew with MiXCR; each CDR3 protein has one entry. The repertoire holds about 780,000 distinct CDR3 sequences, with 15% to 20% as singletons. The specimen was PBMCs from blood, collected about 5 days after vaccination. The receptors stem from a man over 45 who received an inactivated influenza vaccine. The conserved cysteine and the conserved F or W are not part of the CDR3 here.

J,length,V,CDR3
TRBJ2-1,12,TRBV9,ASSYGTTNNEQF
TRBJ2-7,13,TRBV6-2/TRBV6-3,ASSSTGRSSYEQY
TRBJ2-5,14,TRBV20-1,SARDTKGVYQETQY
TRBJ2-7,14,TRBV4-2,ASSRETDRGSYEQY
TRBJ2-3,11,TRBV29-1,SVGGRASDTQY
TRBJ2-2,13,TRBV20-1,SARTQPSNTGELF
TRBJ1-1,11,TRBV28,ASSWIQGSLAF
TRBJ1-1,12,TRBV24-1,ATSSPIPNTEAF
TRBJ1-1,11,TRBV12-3/TRBV12-4,ASSWGGRIGAF
TRBJ2-1,11,TRBV7-3,ASAREGYNEQF
TRBJ2-2,13,TRBV6-5,ASSYSQAFTGELF
TRBJ2-7,12,TRBV20-1,SAKSGQDYYEQY
TRBJ2-3,11,TRBV7-8,ASSLAFRDTQY
TRBJ2-5,12,TRBV18,ASSPGGTQETQY
TRBJ1-4,10,TRBV7-2,ASSLDREKLF
TRBJ2-2,14,TRBV28,ASSLMDRVDTGELF
TRBJ2-3,10,TRBV12-3/TRBV12-4,ASRPLTDTQY
TRBJ1-4,12,TRBV12-3/TRBV12-4,ASRRWQGGEKLF
TRBJ1-2,13,TRBV12-3/TRBV12-4,AVRRTGVGRYGYT
TRBJ2-1,16,TRBV11-2,ASSSGVGGVPTHNEQF
TRBJ2-7,10,TRBV5-1,ASSIVDYEQY
TRBJ1-2,9,TRBV12-3/TRBV12-4,ASSLFRVRT
TRBJ2-5,14,TRBV5-5,ASSLLAGGPQETQY
TRBJ2-3,16,TRBV5-1,ARGRPGTQRRSTDTQY
TRBJ2-5,12,TRBV10-3,AISAKGNGETQY
TRBJ2-2,11,TRBV7-2,ASRSPNTGELF
TRBJ2-7,14,TRBV9,ASSSSAGQGEYEQY
TRBJ2-4,12,TRBV12-3/TRBV12-4,ASSFRQGENIQY
TRBJ1-2,11,TRBV12-3/TRBV12-4,ASSFSGPEGYT
TRBJ1-6,11,TRBV7-9,ASRTGFDSPLH
TRBJ2-3,14,TRBV3-1,ASSLGAGETTDTQY
TRBJ1-1,10,TRBV20-1,RTGTSNTEAF
TRBJ2-2,13,TRBV12-3/TRBV12-4,ASSWDRGGTGELF
TRBJ1-1,12,TRBV3-1,ASSHDQGRAEAF
TRBJ2-5,14,TRBV12-3/TRBV12-4,ASSLGTSGRAETQY
TRBJ2-4,14,TRBV5-1,ASSLDLGIAKNIQY
TRBJ1-5,12,TRBV7-6,ASSSGTGRQPQH
TRBJ2-3,12,TRBV7-6,ASSLGSLSDTQY
TRBJ1-1,13,TRBV6-1,ASSPPGRENAEAF
TRBJ2-3,11,TRBV20-1,SASTEVADTQY
TRBJ1-2,11,TRBV6-1,ASSEKAYYGYT
TRBJ1-2,12,TRBV5-1,ASSLEAGNYGYT
TRBJ2-1,13,TRBV7-9,ASRPSGSNYNEQF
TRBJ2-3,13,TRBV9,ASSDGGRGGDTQY
TRBJ2-4,14,TRBV6-2/TRBV6-3,ASGSGGMFPKNIQY
TRBJ1-2,12,TRBV6-2/TRBV6-3,ASGFPQSNYGYT
TRBJ2-1,14,TRBV11-1,ASSVPLAGAYNEQF
TRBJ2-7,10,TRBV10-2,ASSEPAYEQY
TRBJ2-3,16,TRBV5-3,AMGPGLLWTRHPDTQY
TRBJ2-2,15,TRBV6-1,ASRPGQGVEGTGELF
TRBJ2-1,14,TRBV12-3/TRBV12-4,ASSPSGRAPYNEQF
TRBJ2-7,14,TRBV2,ASSDLGDSASYEQY
TRBJ2-7,13,TRBV14,ASSLRDRGFYEQY